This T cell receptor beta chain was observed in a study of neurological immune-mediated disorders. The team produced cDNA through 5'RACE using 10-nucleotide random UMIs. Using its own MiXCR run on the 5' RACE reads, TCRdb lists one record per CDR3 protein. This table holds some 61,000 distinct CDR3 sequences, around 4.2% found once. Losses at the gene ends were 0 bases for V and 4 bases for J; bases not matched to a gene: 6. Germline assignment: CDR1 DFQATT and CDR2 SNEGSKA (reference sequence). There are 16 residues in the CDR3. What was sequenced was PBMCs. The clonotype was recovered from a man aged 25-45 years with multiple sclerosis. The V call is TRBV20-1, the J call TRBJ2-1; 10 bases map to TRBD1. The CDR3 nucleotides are TGCAGTGCTAGAGATCTTGGACAGGGGGAATACAATGAGCAGTTCTTC. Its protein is CSARDLGQGEYNEQFF.